This T cell receptor (beta chain) was sequenced during a study of post-analysis software for immune sequencing data. Study outcomes and limitations: In patients, about 5 TRBV segments were more frequent than in controls, with TRBV5-6, TRBV5-1 and TRBV20-1 among them.

The library was made from cDNA and included unique molecular identifiers. TCRdb ran MiXCR on the PCR reads and lists one entry per CDR3 protein. The sample lists roughly 800,000 distinct CDR3 sequences; about 57% were seen once. Germline CDR1 is SQVTM and CDR2 is ANQGSEA. The CDR3 contains 14 residues. V was clipped by 6 bases and J by 0 bases, with 14 bases between them. With regard to this clonotype: Its specificity is unknown.

The chain recombines TRBV29-1 with TRBJ1-1, with D perhaps TRBD1 (5 bases). Source material: blood. The TCR was taken from a girl between 10 and 17 years old with multiple sclerosis. DNA for the CDR3: TGCAGCGTGGCCGAAGGGGCGGTGAACACTGAAGCTTTCTTT. This codes for CSVAEGAVNTEAFF.